The 28 T cell receptor beta chains in this list originate from one sample, sequenced in a study of CD8 T cells in ankylosing spondylitis. From the 5' RACE reads, TCRdb called clonotypes with MiXCR, one entry per CDR3 protein. Of around 150,000 distinct CDR3 sequences in the sample, 7% to 8% are singletons; the top ten hold around an eighth. Sequenced input: blood, either unsorted or a sorted T cell fraction (not recorded which). The receptors shown here come from a female donor with ankylosing spondylitis or in good health (not recorded which).

At least ten counts were recorded for this clonotype. This sequence joins TRBV24-1 and TRBJ1-1; maybe TRBD1 (6 bases). This CDR3 is 13 amino acids long. Trimming shortened V by 1 base and J by 6 bases, and 8 bases separated the two germline ends. The germline CDR1 and CDR2 sequences are KGHDR and SFDVKD. The CDR3 region has the DNA TGTGCCACCAGTGATTTTGAGGGGGCTGAAGCTTTCTTT. Its translation: CATSDFEGAEAFF.

This clonotype has only a few counts. This chain connects TRBV7-6 to TRBJ2-7; D remains unclear. With 1 base removed from V and 4 bases from J, the gap between germline ends came to 14 bases. CDR1 and CDR2 (germline): SGHVS, FNYEAQ. The CDR3 spans 15 residues. The CDR3 here is CASSLGAGLLYEQYF. CDR3 bases: TGTGCCAGCAGCTTAGGCGCCGGGTTACTATACGAGCAGTACTTC.

The chain joins TRBV7-9 to TRBJ2-5, with D perhaps TRBD1 (6 bases). Trimming pared 1 base from V and 2 bases from J, leaving 11 bases between. Germline lookup yields CDR1 SEHNR and CDR2 FQNEAQ (reference sequence). The CDR3 runs 15 residues. The CDR3 DNA sequence: TGTGCCAGCAGCTTAGTGCGTAGGGGGCAAGAGACCCAGTACTTC. This sequence encodes CASSLVRRGQETQYF.

This clonotype was detected many times. The rearrangement links TRBV20-1 to TRBJ2-5; TRBD1 is a possible D gene (5 bases). Germline values: CDR1 DFQATT, CDR2 SNEGSKA (reference sequence). Trimming pared 0 bases from V and 5 bases from J, leaving 7 bases between. CDR3 length: 12 amino acids. Here the CDR3 DNA reads TGCAGTGCTAGAGAAGGGGTTGAGACCCAGTACTTC. Protein: CSAREGVETQYF.

At least ten counts were recorded for this clonotype. The chain couples TRBV3-1 to TRBJ2-2, with TRBD2 identical over 9 bases. The CDR3 consists of 16 residues. With 1 base clipped from V and 5 bases from J, the junction kept 5 bases outside the gene matches. CDR1 and CDR2 from the germline V gene are LGHDT and YNNKEL (reference sequence). CDR3 nucleotides: TGTGCCAGCAGCCAAGTAGGGCTAGCGGGAACCGGGGAGCTGTTTTTT. Protein sequence: CASSQVGLAGTGELFF.

This clonotype was found many times. The chain links TRBV20-1 to TRBJ2-7; possibly TRBD1 for D (6 bases). Germline V gene lookup returns CDR1 DFQATT and CDR2 SNEGSKA (reference sequence). The CDR3 length is 15 residues. Trimming stripped 2 bases from V and 1 base from J, with 15 bases between. CDR3 in DNA: TGCAGTGCTAGACCCGGGACACAAGCTTCCTACGAGCAGTACTTC. Encoded protein: CSARPGTQASYEQYF.

This clonotype came up many times. The gene calls are TRBV29-1 and TRBJ2-1; TRBD2 might be the D (5 bases). CDR3 length: 13 amino acids. Per the germline V gene, CDR1 is SQVTM and CDR2 is ANQGSEA. V lost 7 bases and J 7 bases, leaving 17 bases between the germline ends. CDR3 amino acids: CSDRGLLGNEQFF. Here the CDR3 DNA reads TGCAGCGACCGAGGACTGCTGGGGAATGAGCAGTTCTTC.

This clonotype has at least ten counts. V is TRBV5-1 and J is TRBJ1-3, with no clear D. Germline assignment: CDR1 SGHRS and CDR2 YFSETQ. The CDR3 extends over 12 amino acids. Trimming took off 4 bases at V and 6 bases at J, with 8 bases between the two ends. CDR3 amino acids: CASSEGKNTIYF. CDR3 in DNA: TGCGCCAGCAGCGAAGGCAAAAACACCATATATTTT.

The chain joins TRBV11-3 to TRBJ2-5; TRBD2 might be the D (5 bases). The CDR3 sequence is 15 residues long. The V gene lost 3 bases and the J gene lost 2 bases, with 13 bases spanning the gap. Per germline, CDR1 SGHNT and CDR2 YENEEA. The CDR3 sequence is CASSFTAGEQETQYF. CDR3 coding DNA: TGTGCCAGCAGCTTCACGGCCGGGGAACAAGAGACCCAGTACTTC.

At least ten counts were recorded for this clonotype. This chain uses TRBV9 with TRBJ1-1, with TRBD1 matching 8 bases. V was pared by 4 bases and J by 4 bases, with 12 bases of the junction left unmatched. This CDR3 is 16 amino acids long. Germline-derived CDR1 and CDR2 are SGDLS and YYNGEE. The CDR3: CASSPTQIQGGTEAFF. In DNA form, the CDR3 reads TGTGCCAGCAGCCCTACACAGATACAGGGGGGCACTGAAGCTTTCTTT.

This clonotype has ten or more counts. A junction boundary mismatches the germline segment, possibly from a read error. The chain carries TRBV7-7 and TRBJ2-3, with a possible D match to TRBD1 (6 bases). Per the germline V gene, CDR1 is SSHAT and CDR2 is FNYEAQ (reference sequence). This CDR3 comprises 15 residues. CDR3 nucleotides: TGTGCTAGCAGCGCCTCAGGGGCGAGCACAGATACGCAGTATTTT. It codes for CASSASGASTDTQYF.

This clonotype has at least ten counts. V usage is TRBV7-2 and J usage is TRBJ1-2, with D possibly being TRBD1 (6 bases). The CDR3 spans 14 residues. V lost 0 bases to trimming and J lost 7 bases, with 12 bases between them. Germline V gene sequence: CDR1 SGHTA, CDR2 FQGNSA. DNA of the CDR3: TGTGCCAGCAGCTTAGCACCAGGGGAAAGTGGCTACACCTTC. Its protein product is CASSLAPGESGYTF.

This clonotype was recorded only once. The V gene is TRBV7-3, the J gene TRBJ2-3; the match to TRBD1 covers 10 bases. Germline V gene data show CDR1 as SGHTA and CDR2 as FQGTGA. There are 15 residues in the CDR3. The junction had 10 bases not matched to a gene; V was cut back by 6 bases and J by 7 bases. The CDR3 nucleotides read TGTGCCAGCAGACGTCCCGGGACAGGGGAAAATACGCAGTATTTT. It is translated as CASRRPGTGENTQYF.

This clonotype was observed at least ten times. The V gene is TRBV7-8, the J gene TRBJ2-2; 7 bases line up with TRBD2. Germline V gene sequence: CDR1 SGHVS, CDR2 FQNEAQ. CDR3 length: 17 amino acids. J was trimmed by 1 base and V by 0 bases; bases with no gene match: 5. CDR3 sequence (DNA): TGTGCCAGCAGCTTAGCTAGCCAGCGGGGGAACACCGGGGAGCTGTTTTTT. It specifies CASSLASQRGNTGELFF. Combining the CDR3 with reference TRBV7-8 and TRBJ2-2 gives the whole variable domain GAGVSQSPRYKVAKRGQDVALRCDPISGHVSLFWYQQALGQGPEFLTYFQNEAQLDKSGLPSDRFFAERPEGSVSTLKIQRTQQEDSAVYLCASSLASQRGNTGELFFGEGSRLTVL.

This clonotype has a count of ten or more. The gene calls are TRBV7-2 and TRBJ2-3, with unresolved D. With 1 base removed from V and 2 bases from J, the gap between germline ends came to 13 bases. Germline V gives CDR1 SGHTA, CDR2 FQGNSA. The CDR3 covers 16 residues. As DNA, the CDR3 is TGTGCCAGCAGCTTAGAGGGATCTGCCCTCACAGATACGCAGTATTTT. This encodes CASSLEGSALTDTQYF.

This clonotype occurred many times. The CDR3 here is CSVDPVNTNEKLFF. The CDR3 DNA is TGCAGCGTTGACCCCGTAAATACTAATGAAAAACTGTTTTTT. The chain joins TRBV29-1 to TRBJ1-4; D call uncertain. The length of the CDR3 is 14 residues. Trimming took off 3 bases at V and 2 bases at J, with 10 bases between the two ends. Germline V gives CDR1 SQVTM, CDR2 ANQGSEA.

Concerning this clonotype: An end of the junction differs from the germline gene, which may be a read error. The chain combines TRBV20-1 with TRBJ1-2; D perhaps matches TRBD1 (5 bases). CDR1 is DFQATT and CDR2 is SNEGSKA in the germline V gene (reference sequence). The CDR3 totals 12 residues. CDR3 sequence reads: CSTRDRGEAYTF. Written as DNA, the CDR3 is TGCAGTACTAGAGATCGGGGGGAAGCCTACACCTTC.

This clonotype has at least ten counts. The chain joins TRBV6-1 to TRBJ1-1, with no clear D. CDR1 is MNHNS, CDR2 SASEGT, per germline. V was pared by 8 bases and J by 1 base, with 17 bases between. The length of the CDR3 is 15 residues. The CDR3 region is CASRTLFSGNTEAFF. The CDR3 nucleotides read TGTGCCAGCCGGACCCTTTTCTCAGGGAACACTGAAGCTTTCTTT.

In its sample, this clonotype was seen many times. The chain has TRBV12-3 or TRBV12-4 and TRBJ1-3; the D gene is possibly TRBD1 (5 bases). This CDR3 has 15 amino acids. V was cut by 5 bases and J by 0 bases, with 11 bases left in between. CDR3 sequence: CASSKQGLSGNTIYF. The CDR3 bases are TGTGCCAGCAGTAAGCAGGGCCTCTCTGGAAACACCATATATTTT.

This clonotype was counted a few times. The chain carries TRBV5-6 and TRBJ2-7; D ambiguous. V gave up 2 bases and J gave up 2 bases, with 20 bases separating them. Germline V gene lookup returns CDR1 SGHDT and CDR2 YYEEEE. The CDR3 contains 17 residues. The CDR3 sequence: CASSLLRLTTQAYEQYF. The CDR3 coding sequence is TGTGCCAGCAGCTTACTCCGGCTAACGACTCAGGCCTACGAGCAGTACTTC. Complete variable domain (other parts from reference TRBV5-6 and TRBJ2-7): DAGVTQSPTHLIKTRGQQVTLRCSPKSGHDTVSWYQQALGQGPQFIFQYYEEEERQRGNFPDRFSGHQFPNYSSELNVNALLLGDSALYLCASSLLRLTTQAYEQYFGPGTRLTVT.

This clonotype has ten or more counts. The J gene is TRBJ2-7, the V gene TRBV5-5, with a possible D match to TRBD1 (5 bases). The CDR3 spans 15 residues. Trimming removed 0 bases at V and 3 bases at J, with 13 bases between. Germline V gives CDR1 SGHKS, CDR2 YYEKEE (reference sequence). CDR3 sequence (DNA): TGTGCCAGCAGCTTGGGGGCCAGGGATAACTACGAGCAGTACTTC. It specifies CASSLGARDNYEQYF.

This clonotype was detected many times. V gene TRBV20-1 combines with J gene TRBJ2-1; 12 bases are a match to TRBD2. In germline, CDR1 is DFQATT, CDR2 SNEGSKA (reference sequence). The CDR3 runs 15 residues. The V segment lost 5 bases and the J segment 7 bases; nucleotides outside the gene matches: 9. The CDR3 sequence is CSAFATSGGLNEQFF. CDR3 nucleotides: TGCAGTGCTTTCGCTACTAGCGGGGGGCTTAATGAGCAGTTCTTC.

The count of this clonotype is one. A much more abundant neighbour one base away suggests this may be a read error. This chain links TRBV9 with TRBJ2-1; TRBD2 aligns across 10 bases. From germline, CDR1 is SGDLS and CDR2 YYNGEE. The CDR3 spans 16 residues. The CDR3, as DNA: TGTACCAGCAGCCTCTCCGGGACTAGCGCAGCCAATGAGCAGTTCTTC. Translated: CTSSLSGTSAANEQFF.

Many counts were recorded for this clonotype. The V call is TRBV5-1, the J call TRBJ1-1; D is undetermined. The V end lost 4 bases, the J end lost 1 base, and 20 bases lay between the germline ends. CDR1 SGHRS and CDR2 YFSETQ come from the germline V gene. CDR3 length: 17 amino acids. The CDR3 sequence: CASSAPGGSRQNTEAFF. DNA of the CDR3: TGCGCCAGCAGCGCTCCTGGTGGGTCCAGACAGAACACTGAAGCTTTCTTT.

A remark on this clonotype: This may be a read error, as it is one base from a much larger clone. The rearrangement links TRBV29-1 to TRBJ2-1; no firm D call. This CDR3 spans 14 amino acids. From germline, CDR1 is SQVTM and CDR2 ANQGSEA. CDR3 protein: CNVILGLKRHEQFF. The CDR3 region has the DNA TGCAACGTTATTCTTGGCCTCAAGAGGCATGAGCAGTTCTTC.

Ten or more counts support this clonotype. This chain links TRBV20-1 with TRBJ1-2; 9 bases line up with TRBD1. The CDR3 extends over 17 amino acids. Germline loops: CDR1 DFQATT, CDR2 SNEGSKA (reference sequence). Trimming cost V 1 base and J 3 bases; bases outside gene matches: 12. CDR3 amino acids: CSARAPRGTGTDYGYTF. The CDR3 DNA reads as TGCAGTGCTAGAGCCCCGCGGGGGACAGGGACCGACTATGGCTACACCTTC.

In this sample, this clonotype turned up many times. This chain uses TRBV5-1 with TRBJ2-2, with 7 bases identical to TRBD1. Trimming at V came to 0 bases and at J to 3 bases, leaving 2 bases not matched to a gene. Germline lookup yields CDR1 SGHRS and CDR2 YFSETQ. This CDR3 is 15 amino acids long. As DNA, the CDR3 is TGCGCCAGCAGCTTGGAGGGACAGTACACCGGGGAGCTGTTTTTT. It is translated as CASSLEGQYTGELFF.

The chain combines TRBV11-2 with TRBJ1-2; unclear D gene. The CDR3 has 12 residues. CDR1 and CDR2 from the germline V gene are SGHAT and FQNNGV. V was trimmed by 0 bases and J by 8 bases, leaving 7 bases between them. CDR3 coding DNA: TGTGCCAGCAGCTTAGATAAATACGGCTACACCTTC. It encodes CASSLDKYGYTF.